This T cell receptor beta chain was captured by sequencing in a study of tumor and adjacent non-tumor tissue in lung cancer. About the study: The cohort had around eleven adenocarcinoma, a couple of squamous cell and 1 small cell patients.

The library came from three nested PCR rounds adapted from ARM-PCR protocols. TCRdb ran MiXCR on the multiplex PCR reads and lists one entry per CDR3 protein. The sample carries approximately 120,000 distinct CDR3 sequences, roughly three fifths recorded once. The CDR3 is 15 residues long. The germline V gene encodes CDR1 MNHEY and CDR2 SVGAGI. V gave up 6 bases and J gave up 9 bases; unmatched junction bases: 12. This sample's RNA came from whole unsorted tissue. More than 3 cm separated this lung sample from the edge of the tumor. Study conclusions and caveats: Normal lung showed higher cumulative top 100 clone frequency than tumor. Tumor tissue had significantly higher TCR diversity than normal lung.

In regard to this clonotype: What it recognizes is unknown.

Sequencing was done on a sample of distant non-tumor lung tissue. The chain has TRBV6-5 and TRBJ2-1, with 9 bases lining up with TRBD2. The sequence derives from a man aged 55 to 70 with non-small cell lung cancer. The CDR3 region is CASRHIAGARVEQFF. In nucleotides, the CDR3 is TGTGCCAGCAGACACATAGCGGGAGCCAGGGTTGAGCAGTTCTTC.